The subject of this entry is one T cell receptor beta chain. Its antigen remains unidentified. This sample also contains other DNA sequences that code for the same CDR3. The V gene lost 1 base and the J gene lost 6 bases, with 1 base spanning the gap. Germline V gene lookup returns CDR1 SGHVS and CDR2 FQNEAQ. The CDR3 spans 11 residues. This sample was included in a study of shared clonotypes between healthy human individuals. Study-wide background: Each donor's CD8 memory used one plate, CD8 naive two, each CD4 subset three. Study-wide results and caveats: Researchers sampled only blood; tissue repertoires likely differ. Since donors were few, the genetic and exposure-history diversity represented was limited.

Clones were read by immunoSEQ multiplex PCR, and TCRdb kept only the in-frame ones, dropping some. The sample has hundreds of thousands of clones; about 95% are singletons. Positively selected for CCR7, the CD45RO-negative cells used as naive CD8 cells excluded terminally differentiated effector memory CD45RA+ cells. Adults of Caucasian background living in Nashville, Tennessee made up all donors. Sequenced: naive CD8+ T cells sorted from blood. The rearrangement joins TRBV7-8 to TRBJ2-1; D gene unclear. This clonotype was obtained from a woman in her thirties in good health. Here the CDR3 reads CASSLGNEQFF. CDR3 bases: TGTGCCAGCAGCTTAGGCAATGAGCAGTTCTTC.